Presented here are 27 T cell receptor beta chains from one specimen sequenced in a study of cytomegalovirus exposure and HLA in healthy donors. 13 Jbeta primers and 60 Vbeta primers were used for the PCR. Clones were sequenced by immunoSEQ multiplex PCR, and TCRdb holds only the in-frame ones, with some missing. Among 150,000 to 200,000 clones listed, 81% were seen once. The source material was PBMCs. These TCRs come from a woman younger than 35 in good health and CMV-seropositive.

This clone was found a few times. V and J are TRBV30 and TRBJ2-2; 12 bases are shared with TRBD2. V lost 5 bases, J lost 1 base, and 5 bases stayed unmatched. Germline values: CDR1 GTSNPN, CDR2 SVGIG (reference sequence). The CDR3 contains 16 residues. CDR3 in DNA: TGTGCCTGGTGCCTGGGACTAGCGGGGAACACCGGGGAGCTGTTTTTT. It is translated as CAWCLGLAGNTGELFF.

This clone appeared a few times. The chain couples TRBV14 to TRBJ1-3; D is possibly TRBD1 (5 bases). Germline V gene sequence: CDR1 SGHDN, CDR2 FVKESK. The length of the CDR3 is 15 residues. The V and J ends lost 3 bases and 2 bases respectively, with 11 bases between them. The CDR3 nucleotides are TGTGCCAGCAGCCATGGGCGGGGACCTGGAAACACCATATATTTT. This translates into CASSHGRGPGNTIYF.

The CDR3 region is CASKADQETQYF. DNA for the CDR3: TGTGCCAGCAAAGCGGACCAAGAGACCCAGTACTTC. The chain is built from TRBV25-1 and TRBJ2-5; D perhaps matches TRBD2 (5 bases). This CDR3 is built from 12 residues. Per germline, CDR1 MGHDK and CDR2 SYGVNS. Trimming cost V 7 bases and J 0 bases, with 6 bases left between them.

V and J are TRBV28 and TRBJ2-4; TRBD1 agrees at 8 bases. Trimming at V came to 2 bases and at J to 2 bases, leaving 8 bases not matched to a gene. The CDR3 runs to 17 residues. The germline gives CDR1 MDHEN, CDR2 SYDVKM. Here the CDR3 reads CASSLVSGQVSKNIQYF. The CDR3 nucleotides are TGTGCCAGCAGTTTAGTCTCGGGACAGGTCTCCAAAAACATTCAGTACTTC.

The rearrangement uses TRBV7-6 and TRBJ2-3; 15 nucleotides agree with TRBD2. The germline V gene encodes CDR1 SGHVS and CDR2 FNYEAQ. The CDR3 spans 17 residues. With 5 bases clipped from V and 2 bases from J, the junction kept 5 bases outside the gene matches. The DNA of the CDR3 is TGTGCCAGCAGCCGCGGGACTAGCGGGGGGTTCACAGATACGCAGTATTTT. The encoded protein is CASSRGTSGGFTDTQYF.

The chain carries TRBV5-1 and TRBJ2-7; no clear D. Germline V CDR1 and CDR2: SGHRS, YFSETQ. Trimming removed 4 bases at V and 5 bases at J, with 13 bases between. The CDR3 sequence is 13 residues long. CDR3 sequence (DNA): TGCGCCAGCAGCCAAACCCAGTGGCACGAGCAGTACTTC. Protein: CASSQTQWHEQYF.

The rearrangement uses TRBV11-3 and TRBJ2-3, with TRBD2 matching over 8 bases. The CDR3 is made up of 16 amino acids. Germline V gene sequence: CDR1 SGHNT, CDR2 YENEEA. After removal of 3 bases from V and 6 bases from J, the junction contained 11 bases not matched to a gene. Here the CDR3 reads CASSLSPAGGRDTQYF. CDR3 DNA: TGTGCCAGCAGCTTGTCCCCGGCGGGGGGCCGGGATACGCAGTATTTT. The full variable domain, with the rest looked up from reference TRBV11-3 and TRBJ2-3, is EAGVVQSPRYKIIEKKQPVAFWCNPISGHNTLYWYLQNLGQGPELLIRYENEEAVDDSQLPKDRFSAERLKGVDSTLKIQPAELGDSAVYLCASSLSPAGGRDTQYFGPGTRLTVL.

The rearrangement uses TRBV5-4 and TRBJ1-1; 10 bases agree with TRBD1. The CDR3 is 17 amino acids. Per germline, CDR1 SGHNT and CDR2 YYREEE (reference sequence). V shed 5 bases and J 5 bases; nucleotides not matched to a gene: 15. The CDR3 DNA follows: TGTGCCAGCAGTCGAGGGACAGGGGAGGTCTTGGGGACTGAAGCTTTCTTT. Translation gives CASSRGTGEVLGTEAFF.

This sequence joins TRBV10-3 and TRBJ1-6, with TRBD1 identical over 10 bases. Germline CDR1 ENHRY, CDR2 SYGVKD. The V segment lost 2 bases and the J segment 9 bases; nucleotides outside the gene matches: 4. There are 15 residues in the CDR3. CDR3 protein: CAISEPGTGVSPLHF. CDR3 bases: TGTGCCATCAGTGAGCCTGGGACAGGGGTTTCACCCCTCCACTTT.

This sequence joins TRBV6-5 and TRBJ1-4; no definite D call. Germline assignment: CDR1 MNHEY and CDR2 SVGAGI. This CDR3 region has 15 residues. The ends were cut back, 7 bases at V and 8 bases at J, with 20 bases in the middle. The CDR3 sequence is CASKKFIGSVEKLFF. The DNA of the CDR3 is TGTGCCAGCAAAAAATTCATCGGCAGCGTGGAAAAACTGTTTTTT.

This clone has only a few counts. The chain links TRBV6-5 to TRBJ1-1; weak D call: TRBD1 (5 bases). V lost 7 bases and J lost 7, with 16 bases in between. The CDR3 runs 13 residues. CDR1 is MNHEY and CDR2 is SVGAGI in the germline V gene. The CDR3 protein is CASTPGGVVEAFF. CDR3 DNA sequence: TGTGCCAGCACTCCTGGGGGGGTAGTTGAAGCTTTCTTT.

This clone was seen only a few times. J is TRBJ2-7 and V is TRBV5-4; 14 nucleotides align to TRBD2. The J segment lost 1 base and the V segment lost 4 bases, leaving 10 bases of the junction unmatched. There are 18 residues in the CDR3. From germline, CDR1 is SGHNT and CDR2 YYREEE (reference sequence). The CDR3 DNA reads TGTGCCAGCAGCCGTGGTGGGACTAGCGGGGGTCGTTCCTACGAGCAGTACTTC. It is translated as CASSRGGTSGGRSYEQYF.

The gene calls are TRBV5-5 and TRBJ2-3; TRBD2 aligns across 9 bases. V was clipped by 0 bases and J by 6 bases; unmatched bases: 5. This CDR3 spans 15 amino acids. Looked up from germline, CDR1 is SGHKS and CDR2 is YYEKEE (reference sequence). CDR3 amino acids: CASSLVAGEGDTQYF. CDR3 bases: TGTGCCAGCAGCTTGGTAGCGGGGGAAGGTGATACGCAGTATTTT.

The V and J genes are TRBV27 and TRBJ1-6; 7 bases are a match to TRBD1. CDR1 is MNHEY and CDR2 is SMNVEV in the germline V gene (reference sequence). The CDR3 is made up of 18 amino acids. The J segment lost 9 bases and the V segment lost 1 base, leaving 15 bases of the junction unmatched. DNA for the CDR3: TGTGCCAGCAGTTTATTTGGAGAGACAGGGAACCAAGCTTCACCCCTCCACTTT. Its protein is CASSLFGETGNQASPLHF.

J is TRBJ1-1 and V is TRBV5-1; possible D gene TRBD1, 6 bases. The CDR3 consists of 16 residues. Germline CDR1 reads SGHRS; CDR2 reads YFSETQ. V was trimmed by 4 bases and J by 1 base, leaving 17 bases between them. The CDR3 loop reads CASSVGSGGANTEAFF. The CDR3 DNA reads as TGCGCCAGCAGCGTGGGATCTGGGGGCGCGAACACTGAAGCTTTCTTT. Supplemented by reference TRBV5-1 and TRBJ1-1, the full variable domain reads KAGVTQTPRYLIKTRGQQVTLSCSPISGHRSVSWYQQTPGQGLQFLFEYFSETQRNKGNFPGRFSGRQFSNSRSEMNVSTLELGDSALYLCASSVGSGGANTEAFFGQGTRLTVV.

The chain recombines TRBV29-1 with TRBJ2-5; the match to TRBD2 covers 9 bases. The germline gives CDR1 SQVTM, CDR2 ANQGSEA. The CDR3 covers 12 residues. V dropped 6 bases and J dropped 4; count of bases not matched to a gene: 3. The CDR3, as DNA: TGCAGCGTGAGTAGCGGGGGAGAGACCCAGTACTTC. This codes for CSVSSGGETQYF.

This chain joins TRBV5-1 and TRBJ2-5; 11 bases match TRBD1. The DNA matches TRBJ2-7 better at its end, which makes the J call doubtful. This CDR3 has 16 residues. Germline-derived CDR1 and CDR2 are SGHRS and YFSETQ. CDR3 residues: CASSFPDRGPIYEQYF. The CDR3 nucleotides read TGCGCCAGCAGCTTCCCGGACAGGGGGCCGATCTACGAGCAGTACTTC.

With regard to this clone: One end of the junction does not line up with germline, which may come from a read error. V is TRBV7-9 and J is TRBJ2-2, with 8 bases matching TRBD1. The CDR3 extends over 11 amino acids. Germline V gene lookup returns CDR1 SEHNR and CDR2 FQNEAQ (reference sequence). The CDR3 here is CSSSLGQGLFF. As DNA, the CDR3 is TGTTCCAGCAGCCTCGGACAGGGACTGTTTTTT.

The rearrangement links TRBV7-6 to TRBJ2-7; 10 bases align to TRBD1. CDR1 is SGHVS, CDR2 FNYEAQ, per germline. The length of the CDR3 is 16 residues. Trimming cost V 5 bases and J 6 bases; bases outside gene matches: 13. CDR3 in DNA: TGTGCCAGCAGCCCTAGGACAGGGGGGACAACGGTCGAGCAGTACTTC. Amino acids: CASSPRTGGTTVEQYF.

The chain links TRBV10-3 to TRBJ2-5; 9 positions match TRBD2. This CDR3 is built from 15 residues. CDR1 is ENHRY and CDR2 is SYGVKD in the germline V gene. The junction had 5 bases not matched to a gene; V was cut back by 4 bases and J by 2 bases. CDR3 in amino acids: CAISALAGVQETQYF. The CDR3, as DNA: TGTGCCATCAGTGCGTTAGCGGGGGTACAAGAGACCCAGTACTTC.

The chain links TRBV6-6 to TRBJ2-7, with TRBD1 matching 8 bases. V was pared by 6 bases and J by 5 bases, with 12 bases of the junction left unmatched. Germline V gene sequence: CDR1 MNHNY, CDR2 SVGAGI (reference sequence). The CDR3 spans 15 residues. Written as DNA, the CDR3 is TGTGCCAGCAGCCCTGGGACAGGCCTCATCCACGAGCAGTACTTC. The encoded protein is CASSPGTGLIHEQYF.

The rearrangement uses TRBV21-1 and TRBJ1-3; whether TRBD1, the table's D call, matches the DNA was not checked. TRBV21-1 is deemed a pseudogene. The CDR3 extends over 17 amino acids. In DNA, the CDR3 is TGTGCCTCAGCATTTCTCGGACAGCCCTTCTCTGGAAACACCATATATTTT. Its translation: CASAFLGQPFSGNTIYF.

The table lists this clone with a few counts. The chain employs TRBV18 and TRBJ1-1, with D hard to call. Per germline, CDR1 KGHSH and CDR2 LQKENI. Trimming pared 4 bases from V and 8 bases from J, leaving 14 bases between. The CDR3 covers 13 residues. The CDR3 nucleotides read TGTGCCAGCTCACGTTCCGAGGGTGACGAAGCTTTCTTT. As protein: CASSRSEGDEAFF.

The chain joins TRBV5-1 to TRBJ1-1, with D possibly TRBD1 on 5 matching bases. The CDR3 is 15 amino acids. CDR1 is SGHRS and CDR2 is YFSETQ in the germline V gene. V lost 0 bases and J lost 5, with 14 bases in between. CDR3 region: CASSLENPGETEAFF. The CDR3 coding sequence is TGCGCCAGCAGCTTGGAAAACCCGGGGGAAACTGAAGCTTTCTTT.

The chain couples TRBV6-5 to TRBJ1-6; D possibly corresponds to TRBD1 (5 bases). The V end was cut by 7 bases, the J end by 7 bases, with 8 bases between. The CDR3 is 12 amino acids. CDR1 MNHEY and CDR2 SVGAGI come from the germline V gene. The CDR3 reads CASTRANSPLHF. DNA of the CDR3: TGTGCCAGCACCAGGGCGAATTCACCCCTCCACTTT.

The chain links TRBV30 to TRBJ2-7; D is possibly TRBD2 (7 bases). The CDR3 contains 14 residues. The germline V and J ends were trimmed by 4 bases and 1 base, with 14 bases remaining between them. From germline, CDR1 is GTSNPN and CDR2 SVGIG (reference sequence). CDR3 bases: TGTGCCTGGAATCGGGGAGGGGGTTCCTACGAGCAGTACTTC. Translated: CAWNRGGGSYEQYF. Complete variable domain (other parts from reference TRBV30 and TRBJ2-7): SQTIHQWPATLVQPVGSPLSLECTVEGTSNPNLYWYRQAAGRGLQLLFYSVGIGQISSEVPQNLSASRPQDRQFILSSKKLLLSDSGFYLCAWNRGGGSYEQYFGPGTRLTVT.

This clone was found once. CDR3 DNA: TGTGCCAGCACTGTGGTCGCGAGCTCTGGAAACACCATATATTTT. It is translated as CASTVVASSGNTIYF. The chain joins TRBV2 to TRBJ1-3; D uncertain. Trimming pared 7 bases from V and 0 bases from J, leaving 13 bases between. The CDR3 is made up of 15 amino acids. Germline V lookup: CDR1 SNHLY, CDR2 FYNNEI.